The 6 T cell receptor beta chains below were found in one sample sequenced in a study of T cells in Graves' hyperthyroidism and ophthalmopathy. The TCR beta CDR3 regions underwent amplification using RNA transcripts as the source. Researchers ran a first-round RT-PCR on the TCR CDR3 using the HTBI primer set. TCRdb re-analysed the multiplex PCR reads in MiXCR, keeping a single row per CDR3 protein. The sample holds about 560,000 distinct CDR3 sequences, around 15% seen once. Sequencing used blood. The receptors here all came from a young woman with Graves' hyperthyroidism.

A single count supports this clonotype. The chain joins TRBV6-1 to TRBJ1-4; 11 nucleotides line up with TRBD1. J gave up 8 bases and V 5 bases, and 10 bases lay outside the gene matches. Germline V lookup: CDR1 MNHNS, CDR2 SASEGT. The length of the CDR3 is 16 residues. The CDR3 coding sequence is TGTGCCAGCAGTACCACGACCGGGACAGGGGGGGAAAAACTGTTTTTT. Residues: CASSTTTGTGGEKLFF.

The rearrangement joins TRBV30 to TRBJ1-1, with a weak D call TRBD1 (5 bases). The CDR3 extends over 17 amino acids. Germline V gene sequence: CDR1 GTSNPN, CDR2 SVGIG (reference sequence). V was clipped by 0 bases and J by 1 base, with 18 bases between them. CDR3 in amino acids: CAWSVSSRYRRNTEAFF. CDR3 coding DNA: TGTGCCTGGAGTGTTTCTTCTCGGTACAGGAGGAACACTGAAGCTTTCTTT.

This chain uses TRBV29-1 with TRBJ2-1; D possibly corresponds to TRBD1 (6 bases). CDR1 SQVTM and CDR2 ANQGSEA come from the germline V gene. V lost 5 bases and J 3 bases, leaving 14 bases between the germline ends. This CDR3 has 14 residues. The chain's CDR3 is CSVPTGRGYNEQFF. The CDR3 DNA reads TGCAGCGTTCCCACCGGCAGGGGCTACAATGAGCAGTTCTTC.

This clonotype was recorded at least ten times. V usage is TRBV28 and J usage is TRBJ2-7, with 7 bases identical to TRBD1. Germline values: CDR1 MDHEN, CDR2 SYDVKM. This CDR3 contains 14 residues. V lost 11 bases, J lost 2 bases, and 12 bases stayed unmatched. CDR3 protein: CAVKSRGSPYEQYF. CDR3 DNA: TGTGCCGTCAAAAGCAGGGGGTCCCCCTACGAGCAGTACTTC. The full variable domain, with the rest looked up from reference TRBV28 and TRBJ2-7, is DVKVTQSSRYLVKRTGEKVFLECVQDMDHENMFWYRQDPGLGLRLIYFSYDVKMKEKGDIPEGYSVSREKKERFSLILESASTNQTSMYLCAVKSRGSPYEQYFGPGTRLTVT.

This clonotype was picked up a small number of times. The chain recombines TRBV7-9 with TRBJ2-7; D is ambiguous. Per germline, CDR1 SEHNR and CDR2 FQNEAQ (reference sequence). The CDR3 length is 15 residues. The germline V and J ends were trimmed by 1 base and 4 bases, with 14 bases remaining between them. The CDR3 loop is CASSLVLNGRYEQYF. The CDR3 nucleotides are TGTGCCAGCAGCTTAGTCCTAAACGGACGTTACGAGCAGTACTTC.

In its sample, this clonotype was seen a few times. This chain uses TRBV18 with TRBJ2-3; no clear D. V lost 1 base and J 5 bases, leaving 10 bases between the germline ends. CDR1 and CDR2 (germline): KGHSH, LQKENI. The CDR3 is 14 amino acids. CDR3 in amino acids: CASSPLAMGDTQYF. The CDR3 coding sequence is TGTGCCAGCTCACCACTAGCAATGGGAGATACGCAGTATTTT. Looking up the rest from reference TRBV18 and TRBJ2-3 gives the full variable domain: NAGVMQNPRHLVRRRGQEARLRCSPMKGHSHVYWYRQLPEEGLKFMVYLQKENIIDESGMPKERFSAEFPKEGPSILRIQQVVRGDSAAYFCASSPLAMGDTQYFGPGTRLTVL.